This T cell receptor (beta chain) comes out of a study of T-cell memory formation after mild COVID-19. Germline V gene sequence: CDR1 LGHDT, CDR2 YNNKEL (reference sequence). The CDR3 has 14 amino acids. The V gene lost 3 bases and the J gene lost 1 base, with 10 bases spanning the gap. TCRdb fed the 5' RACE reads into MiXCR, producing one record per CDR3 protein. The data contain hundreds of thousands of distinct CDR3 sequences, roughly 15% of them singletons. The sequenced sample consisted of PBMCs or a T cell subset sorted from them (not recorded which). The V call is TRBV3-1, the J call TRBJ2-7; D is uncertain. The clonotype comes from a man in his late teens or twenties who had mild COVID-19 (a few samples of this study predate the infection). Cell type and time point are not known. The CDR3 coding sequence is TGTGCCAGCAGCCATCGGCTAATTTCCTACGAGCAGTACTTC. Translation gives CASSHRLISYEQYF.